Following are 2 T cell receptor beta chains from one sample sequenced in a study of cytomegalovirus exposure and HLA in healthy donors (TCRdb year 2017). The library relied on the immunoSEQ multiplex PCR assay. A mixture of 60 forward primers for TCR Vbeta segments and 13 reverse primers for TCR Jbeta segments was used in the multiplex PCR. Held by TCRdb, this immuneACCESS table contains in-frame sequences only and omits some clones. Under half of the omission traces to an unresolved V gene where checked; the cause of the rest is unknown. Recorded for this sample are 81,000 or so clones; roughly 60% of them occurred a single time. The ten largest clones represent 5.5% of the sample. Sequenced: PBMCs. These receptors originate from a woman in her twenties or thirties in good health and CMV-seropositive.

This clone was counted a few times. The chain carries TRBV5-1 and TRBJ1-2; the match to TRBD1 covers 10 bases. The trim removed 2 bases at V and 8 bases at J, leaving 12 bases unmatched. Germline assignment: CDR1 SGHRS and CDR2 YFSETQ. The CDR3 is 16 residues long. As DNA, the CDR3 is TGCGCCAGCAGCTTAGGAGCGACAGGGGGCGCGCGGGGCTACACCTTC. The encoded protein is CASSLGATGGARGYTF.

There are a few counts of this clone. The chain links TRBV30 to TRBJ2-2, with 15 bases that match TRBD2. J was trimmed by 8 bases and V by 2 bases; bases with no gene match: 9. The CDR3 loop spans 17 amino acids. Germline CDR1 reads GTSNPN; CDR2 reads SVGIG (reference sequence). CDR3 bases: TGTGCCTGGAGTCCAGGACTAGCGGGGGGGCCGTGGGGGGAGCTGTTTTTT. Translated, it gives CAWSPGLAGGPWGELFF.